Detailed here is one T cell receptor beta chain. This record comes from a study of blood T cells in healthy people across ages. A J-beta primer mix and a sample-barcoded 5' primer were used in a second PCR of roughly 7 to 12 cycles. A template-switch adaptor containing 12 random nucleotides labeled each cDNA molecule. TCRdb analysed the 5' RACE reads with MiXCR anew, one entry per CDR3 protein. The table has fewer than 2,000,000 distinct CDR3 sequences, roughly 32% seen once. Germline assignment: CDR1 LGHDT and CDR2 YNNKEL (reference sequence). With 4 bases clipped from V and 0 bases from J, the junction kept 5 bases outside the gene matches. This CDR3 comprises 15 residues.

The TCR sequence derives from a woman in her 30s in good health. V usage is TRBV3-1 and J usage is TRBJ1-1; TRBD1 aligns across 7 bases. The sequencing input was blood. CDR3 nucleotides: TGTGCCAGCAGCCGAAAGACAGGGATGAACACTGAAGCTTTCTTT. Residues: CASSRKTGMNTEAFF.